Listed below are T cell receptor beta chains from one sample, sequenced in a study of prognosis after radiotherapy for stage I lung cancer. One entry per CDR3 protein results from TCRdb running MiXCR on the multiplex PCR reads. The sample records roughly 30,000 distinct CDR3 sequences, about 31% being singletons. Sequences were derived from PBMCs, sampled before or after stereotactic body radiation therapy (not recorded which). All receptors come from a donor over 45 with non-small cell lung cancer. Each CDR3 is given with its conserved first and last residue. Each record gives: clone size, J gene, D gene, V gene, CDR3 DNA, CDR3 protein. The D gene is left open where the match is weak. Clone size is shown for a subset of rows, as once, few, many or a class of expanded clone.

abundance: once; j_gene: TRBJ1-1; d_gene: .; v_gene: TRBV28; CDR3nt: TGTGCCAGCAGCCCCTCCGGGGGAACTAACGCTGAAGCTTTCTTT; CDR3aa: CASSPSGGTNAEAFF
abundance: many; j_gene: TRBJ1-6; d_gene: .; v_gene: TRBV3-1; CDR3nt: TGTGCCAGCAGCCAAGATCGTGGGACACTCTCCTATAATTCACCCCTCCACTTT; CDR3aa: CASSQDRGTLSYNSPLHF
abundance: many; j_gene: TRBJ1-3; d_gene: .; v_gene: TRBV20-1; CDR3nt: TGCAGTGCTAGAGAATCGGGGACTGGAAACACCATATATTTT; CDR3aa: CSARESGTGNTIYF
abundance: .; j_gene: TRBJ2-2; d_gene: .; v_gene: TRBV19; CDR3nt: TGTGCCAGTAGAAAATCGAGCTATATTTACACCGGGGAGCTGTTTTTT; CDR3aa: CASRKSSYIYTGELFF
abundance: many; j_gene: TRBJ2-5; d_gene: TRBD1; v_gene: TRBV7-2; CDR3nt: TGTGCCAGCAGCTCGTCGGGACAGTGGGAGACCCAGTACTTC; CDR3aa: CASSSSGQWETQYF
abundance: .; j_gene: TRBJ1-1; d_gene: TRBD1; v_gene: TRBV5-1; CDR3nt: TGCGCCAGCAGGCCGTGGGCAGGGGGCACGAATACTGAAGCTTTCTTT; CDR3aa: CASRPWAGGTNTEAFF
abundance: .; j_gene: TRBJ2-3; d_gene: TRBD2; v_gene: TRBV11-2; CDR3nt: TGTGCCAGCAGCTTAATAGCGGGTGGCACAGATACGCAGTATTTT; CDR3aa: CASSLIAGGTDTQYF
abundance: many; j_gene: TRBJ1-2; d_gene: .; v_gene: TRBV3-1; CDR3nt: TGTGCCAGCAGCAAGGCCGGTCGAAATGGCTACACCTTC; CDR3aa: CASSKAGRNGYTF
abundance: many; j_gene: TRBJ2-1; d_gene: TRBD1; v_gene: TRBV20-1; CDR3nt: TGCAGTGCTAATCGGGGGACAGGGGCCGATGAGCAGTTCTTC; CDR3aa: CSANRGTGADEQFF
abundance: many; j_gene: TRBJ1-4; d_gene: .; v_gene: TRBV18; CDR3nt: TGTGCCAGCTCACCCGGACGGAATGAAAAACTGTTTTTT; CDR3aa: CASSPGRNEKLFF
abundance: many; j_gene: TRBJ2-5; d_gene: .; v_gene: TRBV19; CDR3nt: TGTGCCAGTAAGGCAGCGGTGTACCAAGAGACCCAGTACTTC; CDR3aa: CASKAAVYQETQYF
abundance: once; j_gene: TRBJ2-7; d_gene: .; v_gene: TRBV28; CDR3nt: TGTGCCAGCAGTTTGACTGGACTTCTCTCCTCCGGTTACGATCAGTACTTC; CDR3aa: CASSLTGLLSSGYDQYF
abundance: many; j_gene: TRBJ1-1; d_gene: TRBD1; v_gene: TRBV7-9; CDR3nt: TGTGCCAGCAGCCCCGGAGCGGGACAGGGAGGCACTGAAGCTTTCTTT; CDR3aa: CASSPGAGQGGTEAFF
abundance: .; j_gene: TRBJ2-7; d_gene: TRBD1; v_gene: TRBV6-1; CDR3nt: TGTGCCAGCAGACCGGGACAGGCGGCTGAGCATTACTTC; CDR3aa: CASRPGQAAEHYF
abundance: .; j_gene: TRBJ1-2; d_gene: .; v_gene: TRBV7-2; CDR3nt: TGTGCCAGCAGCCAAGGACAACTTAGGGACTATGGCTACACCTTC; CDR3aa: CASSQGQLRDYGYTF
abundance: many; j_gene: TRBJ2-1; d_gene: TRBD2; v_gene: TRBV3-1; CDR3nt: TGTGCCAGCAGCCATAGATCTAGCGGGGGGGCCCTTTTCGGTGAGCAGTTCTTC; CDR3aa: CASSHRSSGGALFGEQFF
abundance: many; j_gene: TRBJ1-5; d_gene: .; v_gene: TRBV18; CDR3nt: TGTGCCAGCTCACCACGGCAGGGTGCAGGCAATCAGCCCCAGCATTTT; CDR3aa: CASSPRQGAGNQPQHF
abundance: .; j_gene: TRBJ2-7; d_gene: TRBD2; v_gene: TRBV29-1; CDR3nt: TGCAGCGTTGGGACTAGCGGGGCCCTTTACGAGCAGTACTTC; CDR3aa: CSVGTSGALYEQYF
abundance: many; j_gene: TRBJ1-5; d_gene: TRBD1; v_gene: TRBV19; CDR3nt: TGTGCCAGTAGTTCGGACAGGGTAGGTAGCAATCAGCCCCAGCATTTT; CDR3aa: CASSSDRVGSNQPQHF
abundance: many; j_gene: TRBJ2-7; d_gene: .; v_gene: TRBV11-2; CDR3nt: TGTGCCAGCAGCCCCTCGGGGGAAGCCTACGAGCAGTACTTC; CDR3aa: CASSPSGEAYEQYF
abundance: many; j_gene: TRBJ2-1; d_gene: .; v_gene: TRBV19; CDR3nt: TGTGCCAGTAGTAGGGAAACCCAACGATCTAATGAGCAGTTCTTC; CDR3aa: CASSRETQRSNEQFF
abundance: .; j_gene: TRBJ1-2; d_gene: TRBD1; v_gene: TRBV11-2; CDR3nt: TGTGCCAGCAGCTTATTACAGATGGGACAGGGCTATGGCTACACCTTC; CDR3aa: CASSLLQMGQGYGYTF
abundance: many; j_gene: TRBJ2-3; d_gene: .; v_gene: TRBV20-1; CDR3nt: TGCAGTGCTAGGTCACGGGGCCGACACACAGATACGCAGTATTTT; CDR3aa: CSARSRGRHTDTQYF
abundance: .; j_gene: TRBJ2-3; d_gene: TRBD2; v_gene: TRBV5-4; CDR3nt: TGTGCCAGCAGCCTGCCTAGCGGGGGGGCCGAGGGCGCGCAGTATTTT; CDR3aa: CASSLPSGGAEGAQYF
abundance: many; j_gene: TRBJ1-2; d_gene: TRBD1; v_gene: TRBV19; CDR3nt: TGTGCCAGTAGGGCCCGGGACAGCTACTATGGCTACACCTTC; CDR3aa: CASRARDSYYGYTF
abundance: few; j_gene: TRBJ1-2; d_gene: .; v_gene: TRBV5-1; CDR3nt: TGCGCCAGCAGCTTGACATACTATGGCTACACCTTC; CDR3aa: CASSLTYYGYTF
abundance: .; j_gene: TRBJ2-1; d_gene: .; v_gene: TRBV7-6; CDR3nt: TGTGCCAGCAGCCCCTTACCTTCTGTAAGGGAGCAGTTCTTC; CDR3aa: CASSPLPSVREQFF
abundance: once; j_gene: TRBJ2-7; d_gene: TRBD2; v_gene: TRBV12-3/TRBV12-4; CDR3nt: TGTGCCAGCAGCCAGACTAGCGGGAGGGCCGTTGAACAGTACTTC; CDR3aa: CASSQTSGRAVEQYF
abundance: once; j_gene: TRBJ2-3; d_gene: .; v_gene: TRBV5-5; CDR3nt: TGTGCCAGCAGCCTTGCAGCGGATTCTTTAAAAGATACGCAGTATTTT; CDR3aa: CASSLAADSLKDTQYF
abundance: many; j_gene: TRBJ2-2; d_gene: TRBD1; v_gene: TRBV4-3; CDR3nt: TGCGCCAGCAGCCAAGATCAGTCAGGGGGAACCGGGGAGCTGTTTTTT; CDR3aa: CASSQDQSGGTGELFF
abundance: few; j_gene: TRBJ2-4; d_gene: TRBD1; v_gene: TRBV19; CDR3nt: TGTGCCAGTAGTATGAGAGCTTTTGGGACAGGGACCAAAAACATTCAGTACTTC; CDR3aa: CASSMRAFGTGTKNIQYF
abundance: many; j_gene: TRBJ1-5; d_gene: .; v_gene: TRBV2; CDR3nt: TGTGCCAGCAGTGGGACCGATCAGCCCCAGCATTTT; CDR3aa: CASSGTDQPQHF
abundance: many; j_gene: TRBJ2-5; d_gene: .; v_gene: TRBV27; CDR3nt: TGTGCCAGCAGTTGGGCTAGGGGTGAGACCCAGTACTTC; CDR3aa: CASSWARGETQYF
abundance: many; j_gene: TRBJ2-1; d_gene: .; v_gene: TRBV27; CDR3nt: TGTGCCAGCAGTTTACGGGGAACCCACTACAATGAGCAGTTCTTC; CDR3aa: CASSLRGTHYNEQFF
abundance: many; j_gene: TRBJ2-5; d_gene: .; v_gene: TRBV12-3/TRBV12-4; CDR3nt: TGTGCCAGCAGTCCCGGGACGTTTGGGAGGGAGACCCAGTACTTC; CDR3aa: CASSPGTFGRETQYF
abundance: .; j_gene: TRBJ2-2; d_gene: TRBD2; v_gene: TRBV5-1; CDR3nt: TGCGCCAGCAGCTTGGAACTAGCGGGAGTTGGTAGCGCCGGGGAGCTGCTTTTT; CDR3aa: CASSLELAGVGSAGELLF
abundance: many; j_gene: TRBJ2-3; d_gene: TRBD2; v_gene: TRBV19; CDR3nt: TGTGCCAGTAGTGAGCGGGGGGGCATAGATACGCAGTATTTT; CDR3aa: CASSERGGIDTQYF
abundance: many; j_gene: TRBJ1-5; d_gene: TRBD1; v_gene: TRBV6-1; CDR3nt: TGTGCCAGCAGTGAAGGGGGACAGGGACGCCAGCCCCAGCATTTT; CDR3aa: CASSEGGQGRQPQHF
abundance: many; j_gene: TRBJ2-3; d_gene: TRBD1; v_gene: TRBV6-2/TRBV6-3; CDR3nt: TGTGCCAGCAGTTACTCATGGGACAGGGGGATGACAGATACGCAGTATTTT; CDR3aa: CASSYSWDRGMTDTQYF
abundance: many; j_gene: TRBJ2-2; d_gene: .; v_gene: TRBV11-2; CDR3nt: TGTGCCAGCAGCTTAGATCTGATAAGAACGAACACCGGGGAGCTGTTTTTT; CDR3aa: CASSLDLIRTNTGELFF
abundance: many; j_gene: TRBJ2-6; d_gene: TRBD1; v_gene: TRBV7-9; CDR3nt: TGTGCCAGCAGCTTCAGGGGGCGCGATGGTCCTGGGGCCAACGTCCTGACTTTC; CDR3aa: CASSFRGRDGPGANVLTF
abundance: many; j_gene: TRBJ1-4; d_gene: TRBD1; v_gene: TRBV7-9; CDR3nt: TGTGCCAGCAGCCCAAGACAGGGTGGCGAAAAACTGTTTTTT; CDR3aa: CASSPRQGGEKLFF